The 23 T cell receptor beta chains below come from one sample, sequenced in a study of shared clonotypes between healthy human individuals. This table comes from immunoSEQ multiplex PCR, and its TCRdb copy is limited to in-frame clones, with some not included. This sample has roughly 2.5 million clones; roughly nine tenths occur once, and the top ten carry over 0.12%. Input material: naive CD4+ T cells sorted from blood. Subset in this sample: CD45RA+ positively selected. These receptors came from a man younger than 35 in good health.

The chain carries TRBV30 and TRBJ1-1, with D unresolved. Trimming pared 3 bases from V and 2 bases from J, leaving 16 bases between. The CDR3 has 15 residues. Germline V lookup: CDR1 GTSNPN, CDR2 SVGIG (reference sequence). The CDR3, as DNA: TGTGCCTGGAGCAAGCCGGGATTACCAAACACTGAAGCTTTCTTT. This sequence encodes CAWSKPGLPNTEAFF.

About this clone: The sample carries other DNA sequences with the same CDR3. V is TRBV5-1 and J is TRBJ2-1, with 9 positions matching TRBD1. The CDR3 contains 15 residues. CDR1 SGHRS and CDR2 YFSETQ come from the germline V gene. After removal of 4 bases from V and 2 bases from J, the junction contained 4 bases not matched to a gene. The CDR3 reads CASSRTGEAYNEQFF. CDR3 nucleotide sequence: TGCGCCAGCAGCCGGACAGGGGAGGCCTACAATGAGCAGTTCTTC.

In the case of this clone: This sample also contains other DNA sequences that code for the same CDR3. The chain joins TRBV7-9 to TRBJ2-3, with no clear D. V was pared by 1 base and J by 0 bases, with 5 bases between. CDR1 is SEHNR and CDR2 is FQNEAQ in the germline V gene (reference sequence). CDR3 length: 14 amino acids. The CDR3 nucleotides are TGTGCCAGCAGCTTAGACGGGAGCACAGATACGCAGTATTTT. Translated, it gives CASSLDGSTDTQYF.

V and J are TRBV28 and TRBJ1-6; 7 positions match TRBD1. Germline V CDR1 and CDR2: MDHEN, SYDVKM. This CDR3 region has 14 residues. Losses at the gene ends were 2 bases for V and 9 bases for J; bases not matched to a gene: 4. CDR3 DNA: TGTGCCAGCAGTTTAAACAGGGGCCCTTCACCCCTCCACTTT. Encoded protein: CASSLNRGPSPLHF.

The chain has TRBV10-1 and TRBJ1-4; the D gene is possibly TRBD1 (5 bases). Trimming pared 6 bases from V and 5 bases from J, leaving 13 bases between. In germline, CDR1 is WNHNN, CDR2 SYGVQD (reference sequence). The CDR3 sequence is 14 residues long. CDR3 nucleotide sequence: TGCGCCAGCAGCGCCGGGGACGCGAATGAAAAACTGTTTTTT. It encodes CASSAGDANEKLFF.

To note about this clone: This sample also contains other DNA sequences that code for the same CDR3. The chain links TRBV7-2 to TRBJ2-7; perhaps D is TRBD1 or TRBD2 (6 bases each). Trimming took 5 bases from V and 2 from J, leaving 10 bases between them. CDR3 length equals 13 residues. CDR1 SGHTA and CDR2 FQGNSA come from the germline V gene. The CDR3 loop is CASSSRGAYEQYF. The CDR3 bases are TGTGCCAGCAGCAGTAGGGGGGCCTACGAGCAGTACTTC.

This chain connects TRBV7-2 to TRBJ2-2, with 7 bases identical to TRBD2. The V segment lost 5 bases and the J segment 4 bases; nucleotides outside the gene matches: 7. Per the germline V gene, CDR1 is SGHTA and CDR2 is FQGNSA. The length of the CDR3 is 15 residues. The CDR3 DNA follows: TGTGCCAGCAGCCCCCAGCGGGATCTCACCGGGGAGCTGTTTTTT. Translating gives CASSPQRDLTGELFF.

The genes are TRBV6-1 and TRBJ2-1; 7 nucleotides agree with TRBD1. The germline CDR1 and CDR2 sequences are MNHNS and SASEGT. This CDR3 comprises 15 residues. The V gene end was trimmed by 3 bases and the J gene end by 4 bases; junction bases not matched to a gene: 6. The CDR3 coding sequence is TGTGCCAGCAGTGAGGGACAGAGAAATTACAATGAGCAGTTCTTC. Protein sequence: CASSEGQRNYNEQFF.

The CDR3 sequence: CASSLVLAQSGEQFF. DNA of the CDR3: TGCGCCAGCAGCTTGGTACTAGCGCAGTCGGGCGAGCAGTTCTTC. This chain connects TRBV5-1 to TRBJ2-1; TRBD2 aligns across 7 bases. Unmatched junction bases numbered 10, after V lost 0 bases and J lost 10 bases. This CDR3 region has 15 residues. Germline V gene lookup returns CDR1 SGHRS and CDR2 YFSETQ.

Written as DNA, the CDR3 is TGTGCCAGCAGTTACTCAGGGGACAGGTCCTACGAGCAGTACTTC. Protein: CASSYSGDRSYEQYF. This rearrangement joins TRBV6-5 to TRBJ2-7, with 8 bases aligning to TRBD1. The CDR3 consists of 15 residues. Per the germline V gene, CDR1 is MNHEY and CDR2 is SVGAGI. Losses at the gene ends were 0 bases for V and 1 base for J; bases not matched to a gene: 2.

The rearrangement joins TRBV14 to TRBJ2-2; D is undetermined. Germline assignment: CDR1 SGHDN and CDR2 FVKESK. The CDR3 sequence is 16 residues long. V was shortened by 5 bases and J by 6 bases, with 19 bases between the two germline ends. CDR3 residues: CASSTLLGWRSGELFF. The CDR3 coding sequence is TGTGCCAGCAGCACCCTTCTCGGTTGGCGGTCCGGGGAGCTGTTTTTT.

This clone was seen once. V usage is TRBV19 and J usage is TRBJ2-1; the D gene is possibly TRBD2 (6 bases). Germline CDR1 LNHDA, CDR2 SQIVND (reference sequence). The CDR3 contains 15 residues. Trimming left V 5 bases short and J 4 bases short, with 15 bases between. The CDR3 nucleotides read TGTGCCAGTAGTTCACGGGAGACCATTTACAATGAGCAGTTCTTC. Protein product: CASSSRETIYNEQFF.

This chain links TRBV27 with TRBJ2-7; TRBD1 aligns across 8 bases. The CDR3 contains 15 residues. The germline gives CDR1 MNHEY, CDR2 SMNVEV (reference sequence). J lost 4 bases, V lost 2 bases, and 7 bases had no gene match. The CDR3 region has the DNA TGTGCCAGCAGTTTAAGCAGGGGGCAATTTTACGAGCAGTACTTC. It codes for CASSLSRGQFYEQYF.

V and J are TRBV5-8 and TRBJ1-1; the D is unclear. Trimming removed 1 base from V and 6 bases from J, with 10 bases in between. Germline loops: CDR1 SGHTS, CDR2 YDEGEE. The CDR3 loop spans 13 amino acids. For the CDR3, the DNA is TGTGCCAGCAGCTTGTCGGGTCAGTCTGAAGCTTTCTTT. It yields the protein CASSLSGQSEAFF.

The V gene is TRBV11-2, the J gene TRBJ1-6; D gene unclear. CDR1 and CDR2 from the germline V gene are SGHAT and FQNNGV. CDR3 length: 13 residues. V gave up 5 bases and J gave up 7 bases, with 9 bases separating them. The CDR3 loop is CASSLWRNSPLHF. CDR3 DNA sequence: TGTGCCAGCAGCCTCTGGCGAAATTCACCCCTCCACTTT.

The J gene is TRBJ1-5, the V gene TRBV10-3; unclear D gene. The germline V gene encodes CDR1 ENHRY and CDR2 SYGVKD. V was clipped by 5 bases and J by 4 bases, with 6 bases between them. CDR3 size: 12 residues. CDR3 DNA: TGTGCCATCAGTCCCAATAATCAGCCCCAGCATTTT. Translation: CAISPNNQPQHF.

This CDR3 is CASAAGGLETQYF. The CDR3, as DNA: TGTGCCAGCGCCGCAGGGGGTTTGGAGACCCAGTACTTC. The chain joins TRBV7-6 to TRBJ2-5, with 7 bases identical to TRBD1. The V segment lost 8 bases and the J segment 5 bases; nucleotides outside the gene matches: 8. This CDR3 spans 13 amino acids. Per the germline V gene, CDR1 is SGHVS and CDR2 is FNYEAQ.

The chain has TRBV6-5 and TRBJ2-7; D remains ambiguous. Deletions cut 6 bases from V and 2 bases from J, with 8 bases between. The CDR3 has 12 residues. The V gene's germline CDR1 is MNHEY and CDR2 SVGAGI. Here the CDR3 DNA reads TGTGCCAGCAGCCGGACCCCCTACGAGCAGTACTTC. It is translated as CASSRTPYEQYF.

V and J are TRBV6-1 and TRBJ2-3; no firm D call. The CDR3 loop spans 15 amino acids. V gave up 2 bases and J gave up 2 bases, with 11 bases separating them. CDR1 and CDR2 from the germline V gene are MNHNS and SASEGT. CDR3 protein: CASSESGVSTDTQYF. The CDR3 nucleotides are TGTGCCAGCAGTGAATCGGGCGTGTCCACAGATACGCAGTATTTT.

Comment on this clone: This sample also contains other DNA sequences that code for the same CDR3. The chain couples TRBV5-1 to TRBJ1-1; 8 nucleotides match TRBD1. V lost 5 bases, J lost 0 bases, and 6 bases stayed unmatched. From germline, CDR1 is SGHRS and CDR2 YFSETQ. The CDR3 sequence is 15 residues long. The CDR3, as DNA: TGCGCCAGCAGTGCGGACAGGGCTATGAACACTGAAGCTTTCTTT. Translated, it gives CASSADRAMNTEAFF. Combining the CDR3 with reference TRBV5-1 and TRBJ1-1 gives the whole variable domain KAGVTQTPRYLIKTRGQQVTLSCSPISGHRSVSWYQQTPGQGLQFLFEYFSETQRNKGNFPGRFSGRQFSNSRSEMNVSTLELGDSALYLCASSADRAMNTEAFFGQGTRLTVV.

This clone was counted once. The V and J genes are TRBV10-3 and TRBJ1-5, with no clear D. The CDR3 covers 15 residues. V was cut by 3 bases and J by 5 bases, with 14 bases left in between. Germline lookup yields CDR1 ENHRY and CDR2 SYGVKD. The CDR3 here is CAISDGRLNYQPQHF. The DNA for the CDR3 is TGTGCCATCAGTGACGGCAGACTGAATTATCAGCCCCAGCATTTT.

The CDR3 nucleotides read TGCGCCAGCAGCCAAGAACTAGCGGGGACCTACGAGCAGTACTTC. As protein: CASSQELAGTYEQYF. The chain couples TRBV4-1 to TRBJ2-7; 10 bases are shared with TRBD2. V lost 0 bases to trimming and J lost 2 bases; unmatched junction nucleotides: 1. The V gene's germline CDR1 is MGHRA and CDR2 YSYEKL. This CDR3 comprises 15 residues.

The rearrangement uses TRBV5-1 and TRBJ2-1; perhaps TRBD1 as D (6 bases). CDR3 size: 16 residues. V was clipped by 5 bases and J by 0 bases, with 15 bases between them. Germline values: CDR1 SGHRS, CDR2 YFSETQ. The CDR3 is CASRLPGHSSYNEQFF. CDR3 nucleotides: TGCGCCAGCAGATTACCGGGACATAGCTCCTACAATGAGCAGTTCTTC.